This record covers a single T cell receptor (beta chain). The repertoire was sequenced with immunoSEQ multiplex PCR; TCRdb's copy has only in-frame clones and lacks some. The sample has 1 million to 1.3 million clones, approximately 80% seen once. This sample was taken from a study of shared clonotypes between healthy human individuals. Trimming left V 4 bases short and J 4 bases short, with 16 bases between. The CDR3 is 15 residues long. CDR1 is SGHNT and CDR2 is YYREEE in the germline V gene (reference sequence). Sequenced material: memory CD4+ T cells from PBMCs. The subset here: CD45RA-negative fraction. The origin of this receptor is a man aged 18 to 30 in good health. Some clones in this sample may be carry-over from other donors' samples. The chain is built from TRBV5-4 and TRBJ2-3, with D tentatively TRBD1 or TRBD2 (5 bases each). CDR3 in DNA: TGTGCCAGCAGCGGGGACGGGGCCTCGGCAGATACGCAGTATTTT. Translation: CASSGDGASADTQYF.